The 30 T cell receptor beta chains presented below share a single source sample, sequenced in a study of cytomegalovirus exposure and HLA in healthy donors. Researchers ran the PCR with 60 Vbeta and 13 Jbeta primers. Some clones are missing from TCRdb's copy, which holds only in-frame ones; the method was immunoSEQ multiplex PCR. The data contain some 120,000 clones, approximately 80% of them singletons. The sample consisted of PBMCs. All receptors derive from a man aged 40-49 years in good health and CMV-seronegative.

CDR3 protein: CASSESPREGIPLHF. CDR3 nucleotide sequence: TGTGCCAGCAGTGAATCTCCTCGGGAGGGGATTCCCCTCCACTTT. The chain employs TRBV6-1 and TRBJ1-6, with a tentative D call TRBD1 (5 bases). V was shortened by 2 bases and J by 13 bases, with 18 bases between the two germline ends. Germline CDR1 and CDR2: MNHNS and SASEGT. This CDR3 comprises 15 residues.

The chain couples TRBV5-4 to TRBJ1-3, with unresolved D. The germline gives CDR1 SGHNT, CDR2 YYREEE (reference sequence). CDR3 length: 13 residues. The V and J ends lost 7 bases and 0 bases respectively, with 8 bases between them. CDR3 region: CASSQNSGNTIYF. The CDR3 coding sequence is TGTGCCAGCTCTCAGAACTCTGGAAACACCATATATTTT. The whole variable domain, remainder taken from reference TRBV5-4 and TRBJ1-3, is ETGVTQSPTHLIKTRGQQVTLRCSSQSGHNTVSWYQQALGQGPQFIFQYYREEENGRGNFPPRFSGLQFPNYSSELNVNALELDDSALYLCASSQNSGNTIYFGEGSWLTVV.

The J gene is TRBJ2-1, the V gene TRBV11-3; the match to TRBD1 covers 8 bases. V shed 4 bases and J 7 bases; nucleotides not matched to a gene: 6. Per the germline V gene, CDR1 is SGHNT and CDR2 is YENEEA. The CDR3 consists of 14 residues. The CDR3 nucleotides read TGTGCCAGCAGCTCCCAGGGGGCTCGAAATGAGCAGTTCTTC. Its translation is CASSSQGARNEQFF.

The chain employs TRBV30 and TRBJ2-7; 7 bases are shared with TRBD2. The CDR3 runs 14 residues. Germline V lookup: CDR1 GTSNPN, CDR2 SVGIG (reference sequence). The V and J ends lost 5 bases and 1 base, in that order; junction bases with no gene match: 8. The DNA for the CDR3 is TGTGCCTGGCGAGGGCGGGGGAATTCCTACGAGCAGTACTTC. Protein sequence: CAWRGRGNSYEQYF.

This chain joins TRBV19 and TRBJ2-3, with 8 positions matching TRBD2. Trimming removed 6 bases from V and 4 bases from J; junction bases left unmatched: 12. CDR1 is LNHDA, CDR2 SQIVND, per germline (reference sequence). The CDR3 is made up of 16 amino acids. Written as DNA, the CDR3 is TGTGCCAGTAGCCACCCCGGGGGGGCGCTCCCAGATACGCAGTATTTT. It translates to CASSHPGGALPDTQYF.

The V gene is TRBV7-8, the J gene TRBJ2-5, with TRBD2 identical over 11 bases. Germline trimming cut 4 bases from V and 2 bases from J; bases unmatched to any gene: 6. This CDR3 has 16 amino acids. The V gene's germline CDR1 is SGHVS and CDR2 FQNEAQ. CDR3 coding DNA: TGTGCCAGCAGCTCCGGGACTAGCGGACCTCAAGAGACCCAGTACTTC. This encodes CASSSGTSGPQETQYF.

This clone was observed a single time. V and J are TRBV6-1 and TRBJ2-7; 7 bases are shared with TRBD1. The V and J ends lost 4 bases and 6 bases, in that order; junction bases with no gene match: 9. The CDR3 extends over 14 amino acids. Germline V CDR1 and CDR2: MNHNS, SASEGT. For the CDR3, the DNA is TGTGCCAGCAGTGTGACAGGGCCAGGGCGCGAGCAGTACTTC. Protein product: CASSVTGPGREQYF.

The chain is built from TRBV14 and TRBJ1-2; D is unresolved. V shed 4 bases and J shed 5 bases, with 14 bases lying between them. Germline CDR1 SGHDN, CDR2 FVKESK. CDR3 length equals 14 residues. CDR3 DNA sequence: TGTGCCAGCAGCCCCGCGTTTTCGGGGTATGGCTACACCTTC. As protein: CASSPAFSGYGYTF. Full variable domain (remainder filled in from reference TRBV14 and TRBJ1-2): EAGVTQFPSHSVIEKGQTVTLRCDPISGHDNLYWYRRVMGKEIKFLLHFVKESKQDESGMPNNRFLAERTGGTYSTLKVQPAELEDSGVYFCASSPAFSGYGYTFGSGTRLTVV.

Here the CDR3 reads CASSYGGTDTQYF. The CDR3 region has the DNA TGTGCCAGTAGCTACGGAGGAACAGATACGCAGTATTTT. The chain couples TRBV19 to TRBJ2-3; TRBD2 might be the D (5 bases). The CDR3 consists of 13 residues. Germline values: CDR1 LNHDA, CDR2 SQIVND (reference sequence). V was clipped by 6 bases and J by 3 bases, with 10 bases between them.

The rearrangement links TRBV5-4 to TRBJ2-4; D may be TRBD1 (6 bases). The CDR3 has 13 residues. Germline loops: CDR1 SGHNT, CDR2 YYREEE (reference sequence). The germline V and J ends were trimmed by 0 bases and 5 bases, with 6 bases remaining between them. CDR3 protein: CASSLAGENIQYF. The CDR3 bases are TGTGCCAGCAGCTTGGCAGGGGAAAACATTCAGTACTTC.

The CDR3, as DNA: TGCAGCGTAAAACTAGCGGCTTTCTCCCTTCTAACCTACGAGCAGTACTTC. Its translation is CSVKLAAFSLLTYEQYF. The chain employs TRBV29-1 and TRBJ2-7, with 8 bases aligning to TRBD2. Trimming at V came to 6 bases and at J to 2 bases, leaving 18 bases not matched to a gene. Germline lookup yields CDR1 SQVTM and CDR2 ANQGSEA. The CDR3 is made up of 17 amino acids.

This chain joins TRBV7-2 and TRBJ2-1, with 7 nucleotides matching TRBD2. V shed 5 bases and J 5 bases; nucleotides not matched to a gene: 9. The length of the CDR3 is 15 residues. The germline gives CDR1 SGHTA, CDR2 FQGNSA. This CDR3 is CASSGRTSWDNEQFF. The CDR3 DNA sequence: TGTGCCAGCAGCGGCCGGACTAGTTGGGACAATGAGCAGTTCTTC.

This chain uses TRBV28 with TRBJ2-4; 7 bases map to TRBD1. CDR3 length: 14 residues. The V gene's germline CDR1 is MDHEN and CDR2 SYDVKM. V lost 3 bases and J lost 6; bases outside the gene matches: 5. CDR3 protein: CASSFGDRVNIQYF. The CDR3 DNA sequence: TGTGCCAGCAGTTTCGGTGACAGGGTAAACATTCAGTACTTC.

This chain uses TRBV7-7 with TRBJ2-1; 8 positions match TRBD2. The CDR3 consists of 16 residues. J was trimmed by 7 bases and V by 6 bases; bases with no gene match: 14. Per germline, CDR1 SSHAT and CDR2 FNYEAQ (reference sequence). The CDR3 bases are TGTGCCAGCAGTCAACAAAGCGGGGGAAATAGTAATGAGCAGTTCTTC. Amino acids: CASSQQSGGNSNEQFF.

In DNA form, the CDR3 reads TGTGCCAGCAGCTTTGAGCCGGGACAGGGAAGATCACCCCTCCACTTT. Translation gives CASSFEPGQGRSPLHF. This chain connects TRBV7-8 to TRBJ1-6, with 9 nucleotides matching TRBD1. The V gene end was trimmed by 3 bases and the J gene end by 10 bases; junction bases not matched to a gene: 10. This CDR3 has 16 residues. Germline values: CDR1 SGHVS, CDR2 FQNEAQ.

This clone came up a few times. The genes are TRBV6-6 and TRBJ2-3, with 7 nucleotides matching TRBD2. With V trimmed by 9 bases and J by 2 bases, 14 bases remained unmatched. CDR3 length equals 16 residues. Looked up from germline, CDR1 is MNHNY and CDR2 is SVGAGI (reference sequence). DNA of the CDR3: TGTGCCAGTCCCCCGGGACCTAGCGGCTACACAGATACGCAGTATTTT. It is translated as CASPPGPSGYTDTQYF.

V and J are TRBV21-1 and TRBJ2-4; the table's D call of TRBD1 was not tested on the DNA. TRBV21-1 is a pseudogene segment. There are 15 residues in the CDR3. The CDR3 bases are TGTGCCAGCAGCAAAGGGGGGCAGGGTTTGGACATTCAGTACTTC. Residues: CASSKGGQGLDIQYF.

V gene TRBV5-4 combines with J gene TRBJ2-1; 11 bases fit TRBD2. Germline CDR1 SGHNT, CDR2 YYREEE (reference sequence). This CDR3 contains 15 residues. The junction had 7 bases not matched to a gene; V was cut back by 4 bases and J by 7 bases. CDR3 loop: CASSISGRAGNEQFF. CDR3 DNA: TGTGCCAGCAGCATTAGCGGGAGGGCCGGTAATGAGCAGTTCTTC.

The chain couples TRBV5-4 to TRBJ1-1; 8 nucleotides agree with TRBD1. V gave up 3 bases and J gave up 7 bases; unmatched junction bases: 11. The CDR3 has 15 residues. Per germline, CDR1 SGHNT and CDR2 YYREEE (reference sequence). The CDR3 sequence: CASSSPGTGTYEAFF. CDR3 DNA: TGTGCCAGCAGCTCGCCCGGGACAGGAACTTATGAAGCTTTCTTT.

The chain combines TRBV12-5 with TRBJ2-2; 7 bases match TRBD2. The CDR3 sequence is 14 residues long. V lost 0 bases, J lost 6 bases, and 1 base stayed unmatched. Looked up from germline, CDR1 is LGHNT and CDR2 is FRNRAP. The chain's CDR3 is CASGLVGRAGELFF. In nucleotides, the CDR3 is TGTGCTAGTGGTTTGGTAGGGAGGGCCGGGGAGCTGTTTTTT. The full variable domain, with the rest looked up from reference TRBV12-5 and TRBJ2-2, is DARVTQTPRHKVTEMGQEVTMRCQPILGHNTVFWYRQTMMQGLELLAYFRNRAPLDDSGMPKDRFSAEMPDATLATLKIQPSEPRDSAVYFCASGLVGRAGELFFGEGSRLTVL.

CDR3 protein: CASSLRGYRGTNSPLHF. The CDR3 DNA reads TGCGCCAGCAGCTTGCGGGGGTACAGGGGGACTAATTCACCCCTCCACTTT. The chain uses TRBV5-1 and TRBJ1-6; 8 bases are a match to TRBD1. Trimming took 1 base from V and 6 from J; bases not matched to a gene: 9. The germline V gene encodes CDR1 SGHRS and CDR2 YFSETQ. CDR3 length equals 17 residues.

This clone appeared a few times. As DNA, the CDR3 is TGTGCCAGCAGAGCGACAGGGGACGTTCAGCCCCAGCATTTT. Residues: CASRATGDVQPQHF. The chain is built from TRBV6-5 and TRBJ1-5, with 8 bases fitting TRBD1. The CDR3 spans 14 residues. V shed 6 bases, J shed 6 bases, and the junction held 7 bases outside the gene matches. Germline lookup yields CDR1 MNHEY and CDR2 SVGAGI.

The gene calls are TRBV4-2 and TRBJ2-3; 10 nucleotides agree with TRBD2. J gave up 3 bases and V 1 base, and 7 bases lay outside the gene matches. CDR3 length equals 17 residues. CDR1 and CDR2 (germline): LGHNA, YNFKEQ. The CDR3 DNA reads TGTGCCAGCAGCCAAGCCCCTAGCGGGAGTGCGACAGATACGCAGTATTTT. Protein sequence: CASSQAPSGSATDTQYF.

The chain links TRBV27 to TRBJ2-5; D possibly corresponds to TRBD2 (5 bases). Germline V gives CDR1 MNHEY, CDR2 SMNVEV (reference sequence). The CDR3 loop spans 11 amino acids. The V and J ends lost 4 bases and 7 bases respectively, with 7 bases between them. CDR3 DNA sequence: TGTGCCAGCAGTTCCCGGGGGACCCAGTACTTC. This codes for CASSSRGTQYF.

The rearrangement uses TRBV10-2 and TRBJ2-2; D is ambiguous. Germline V gene lookup returns CDR1 WSHSY and CDR2 SAAADI. The CDR3 spans 14 residues. V was shortened by 2 bases and J by 2 bases, with 6 bases between the two germline ends. In DNA, the CDR3 is TGCGCCAGCAGTGAGGGGCCCAACACCGGGGAGCTGTTTTTT. This sequence encodes CASSEGPNTGELFF.

This chain connects TRBV4-3 to TRBJ1-3; the D gene is possibly TRBD1 (5 bases). The CDR3 extends over 16 amino acids. Trimming shortened V by 2 bases and J by 2 bases, and 13 bases separated the two germline ends. CDR1 and CDR2 from the germline V gene are LGHNA and YSLEER. The CDR3 region is CASSQSYGGAGNTIYF. CDR3 DNA: TGCGCCAGCAGCCAATCATATGGGGGGGCTGGAAACACCATATATTTT.

This clone was found once. J is TRBJ2-5 and V is TRBV5-4, with D tentatively TRBD2 (5 bases). Germline V gene sequence: CDR1 SGHNT, CDR2 YYREEE (reference sequence). This CDR3 spans 13 amino acids. V was cut by 4 bases and J by 6 bases, with 13 bases left in between. The CDR3 region has the DNA TGTGCCAGCAGCGGAGGTAGAAGGAAGACCCAGTACTTC. As protein: CASSGGRRKTQYF.

This chain connects TRBV6-5 to TRBJ1-2, with D maybe TRBD1 (5 bases). The V and J ends lost 2 bases and 8 bases respectively, with 12 bases between them. Per the germline V gene, CDR1 is MNHEY and CDR2 is SVGAGI. The CDR3 is made up of 13 amino acids. CDR3 sequence: CASSYPAAGGYTF. CDR3 sequence (DNA): TGTGCCAGCAGTTACCCCGCGGCAGGGGGCTACACCTTC.

The chain recombines TRBV6-5 with TRBJ2-7, with TRBD1 matching 11 bases. The junction had 4 bases not matched to a gene; V was cut back by 5 bases and J by 4 bases. The CDR3 loop spans 14 amino acids. Germline V gene data show CDR1 as MNHEY and CDR2 as SVGAGI. The CDR3 sequence: CASSHGQGAYEQYF. The CDR3 coding sequence is TGTGCCAGCAGTCATGGACAGGGGGCGTACGAGCAGTACTTC.

This chain uses TRBV28 with TRBJ1-3; unclear D gene. This CDR3 has 12 amino acids. The germline CDR1 and CDR2 sequences are MDHEN and SYDVKM. V gave up 3 bases and J gave up 3 bases, with 3 bases separating them. In DNA, the CDR3 is TGTGCCAGCAGTTTCCGTGGAAACACCATATATTTT. Translation gives CASSFRGNTIYF.